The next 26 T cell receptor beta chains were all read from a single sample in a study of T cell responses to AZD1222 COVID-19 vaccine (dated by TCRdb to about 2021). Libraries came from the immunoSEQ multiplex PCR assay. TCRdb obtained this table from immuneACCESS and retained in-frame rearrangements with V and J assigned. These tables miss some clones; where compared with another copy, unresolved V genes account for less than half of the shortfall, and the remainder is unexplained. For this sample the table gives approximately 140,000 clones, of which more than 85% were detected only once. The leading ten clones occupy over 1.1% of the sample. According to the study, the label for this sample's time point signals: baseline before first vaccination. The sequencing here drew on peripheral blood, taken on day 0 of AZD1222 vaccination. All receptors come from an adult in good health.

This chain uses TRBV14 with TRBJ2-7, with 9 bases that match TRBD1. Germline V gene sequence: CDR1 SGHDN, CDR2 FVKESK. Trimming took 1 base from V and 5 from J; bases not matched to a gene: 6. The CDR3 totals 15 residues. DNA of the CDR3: TGTGCCAGCAGCCAAGTGACAGGGGGTAACCACGAGCAGTACTTC. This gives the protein CASSQVTGGNHEQYF.

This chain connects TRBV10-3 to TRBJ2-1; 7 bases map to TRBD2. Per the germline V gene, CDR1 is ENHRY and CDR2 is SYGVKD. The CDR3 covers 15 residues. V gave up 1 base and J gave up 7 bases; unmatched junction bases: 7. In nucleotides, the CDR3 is TGTGCCATCAGTGAGTTCGGGGGGAGCGAGAATGAGCAGTTCTTC. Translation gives CAISEFGGSENEQFF.

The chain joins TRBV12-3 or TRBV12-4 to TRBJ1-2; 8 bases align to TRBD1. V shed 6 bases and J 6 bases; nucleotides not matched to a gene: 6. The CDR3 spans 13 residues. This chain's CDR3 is CASSQQGGDGYTF. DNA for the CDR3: TGTGCCAGCAGCCAACAGGGGGGGGATGGCTACACCTTC.

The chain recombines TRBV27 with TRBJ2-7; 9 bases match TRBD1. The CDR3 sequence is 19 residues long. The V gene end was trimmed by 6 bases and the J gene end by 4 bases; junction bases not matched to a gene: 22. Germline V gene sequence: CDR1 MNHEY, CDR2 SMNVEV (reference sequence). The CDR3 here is CASSTIRTGDRKKPYEQYF. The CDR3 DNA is TGTGCCAGCAGCACTATTCGGACAGGGGACAGGAAAAAGCCTTACGAGCAGTACTTC.

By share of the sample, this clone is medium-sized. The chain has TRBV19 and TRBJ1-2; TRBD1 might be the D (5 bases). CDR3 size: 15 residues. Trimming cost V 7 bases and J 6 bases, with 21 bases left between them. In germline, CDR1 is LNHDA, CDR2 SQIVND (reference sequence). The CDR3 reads CASMMTARGEDGYTF. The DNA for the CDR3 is TGTGCCAGTATGATGACGGCCCGGGGCGAAGATGGCTACACCTTC.

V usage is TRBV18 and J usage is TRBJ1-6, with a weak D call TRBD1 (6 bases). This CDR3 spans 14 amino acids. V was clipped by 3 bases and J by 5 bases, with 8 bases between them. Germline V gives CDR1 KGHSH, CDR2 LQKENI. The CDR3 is CASSPGADNSPLHF. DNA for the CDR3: TGTGCCAGCTCACCGGGGGCCGATAATTCACCCCTCCACTTT.

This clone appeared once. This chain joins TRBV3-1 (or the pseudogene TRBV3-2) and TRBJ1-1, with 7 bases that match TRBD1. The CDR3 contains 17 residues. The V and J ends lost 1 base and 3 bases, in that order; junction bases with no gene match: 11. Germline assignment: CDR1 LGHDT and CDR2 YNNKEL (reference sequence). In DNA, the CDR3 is TGTGCCAGCAGCCAAGTGGAGCAGGGGGGTAGGGACACTGAAGCTTTCTTT. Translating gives CASSQVEQGGRDTEAFF.

DNA of the CDR3: TGTGCCAGCAGTTACGACAGTGCCTATAATTCACCCCTCCACTTT. Translated: CASSYDSAYNSPLHF. The genes are TRBV6-5 and TRBJ1-6; D is possibly TRBD1 (5 bases). Germline CDR1 is MNHEY and CDR2 is SVGAGI. The V gene lost 2 bases and the J gene lost 2 bases, with 7 bases spanning the gap. The length of the CDR3 is 15 residues.

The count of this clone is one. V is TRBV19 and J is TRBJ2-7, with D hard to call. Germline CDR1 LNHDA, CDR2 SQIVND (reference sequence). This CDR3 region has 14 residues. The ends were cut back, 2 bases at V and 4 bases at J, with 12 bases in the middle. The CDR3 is CASSIKAGRYEQYF. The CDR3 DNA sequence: TGTGCCAGTAGTATAAAGGCAGGAAGATACGAGCAGTACTTC.

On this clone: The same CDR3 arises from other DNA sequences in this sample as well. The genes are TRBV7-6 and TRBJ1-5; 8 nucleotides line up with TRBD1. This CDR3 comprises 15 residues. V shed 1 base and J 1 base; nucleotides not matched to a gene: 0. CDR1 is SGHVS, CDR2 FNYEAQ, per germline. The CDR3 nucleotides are TGTGCCAGCAGCTTAGGGACAGGGAGCAATCAGCCCCAGCATTTT. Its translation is CASSLGTGSNQPQHF.

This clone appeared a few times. The CDR3 region has the DNA TGCGCCAGCAGCCAAGGGGTCTCTGAAGCTTTCTTT. This sequence encodes CASSQGVSEAFF. This sequence joins TRBV4-1 and TRBJ1-1; D remains unclear. Deletions cut 1 base from V and 6 bases from J, with 6 bases between. The CDR3 length is 12 residues. Germline V lookup: CDR1 MGHRA, CDR2 YSYEKL.

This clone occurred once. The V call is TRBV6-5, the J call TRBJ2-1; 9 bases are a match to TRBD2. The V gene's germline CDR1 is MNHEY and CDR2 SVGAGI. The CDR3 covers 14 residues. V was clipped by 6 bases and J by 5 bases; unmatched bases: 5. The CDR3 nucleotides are TGTGCCAGCAGCCCCCGACTAGCGGACAATGAGCAGTTCTTC. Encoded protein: CASSPRLADNEQFF.

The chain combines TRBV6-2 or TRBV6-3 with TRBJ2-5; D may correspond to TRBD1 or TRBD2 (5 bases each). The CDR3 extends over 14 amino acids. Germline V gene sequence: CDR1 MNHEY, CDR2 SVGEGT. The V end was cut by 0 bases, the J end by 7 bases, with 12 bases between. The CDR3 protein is CASSYSGTTGTQYF. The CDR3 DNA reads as TGTGCCAGCAGTTACTCTGGGACCACGGGGACCCAGTACTTC.

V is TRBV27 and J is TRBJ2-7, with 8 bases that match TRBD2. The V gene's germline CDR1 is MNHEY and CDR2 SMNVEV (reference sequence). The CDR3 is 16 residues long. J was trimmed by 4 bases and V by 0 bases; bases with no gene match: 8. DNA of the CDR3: TGTGCCAGCAGTTTATCAACCCCGGGACTAGTATACGAGCAGTACTTC. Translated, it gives CASSLSTPGLVYEQYF.

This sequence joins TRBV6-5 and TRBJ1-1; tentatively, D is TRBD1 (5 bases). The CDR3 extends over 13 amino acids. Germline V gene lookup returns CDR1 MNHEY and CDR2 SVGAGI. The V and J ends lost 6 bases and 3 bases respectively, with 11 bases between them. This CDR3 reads CASSKGYYTEAFF. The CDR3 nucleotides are TGTGCCAGCAGCAAGGGGTATTACACTGAAGCTTTCTTT.

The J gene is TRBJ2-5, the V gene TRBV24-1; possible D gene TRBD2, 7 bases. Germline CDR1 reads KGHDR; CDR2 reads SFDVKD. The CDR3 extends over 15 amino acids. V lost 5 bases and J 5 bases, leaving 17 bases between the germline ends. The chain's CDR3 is CATSGEGRGVETQYF. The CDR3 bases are TGTGCCACCAGTGGGGAGGGCAGGGGTGTTGAGACCCAGTACTTC.

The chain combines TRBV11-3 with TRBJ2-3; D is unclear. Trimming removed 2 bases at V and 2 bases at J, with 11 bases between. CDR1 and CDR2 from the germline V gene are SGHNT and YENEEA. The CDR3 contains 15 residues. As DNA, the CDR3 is TGTGCCAGCAGCTTATCCAGCGAGAACACAGATACGCAGTATTTT. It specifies CASSLSSENTDTQYF.

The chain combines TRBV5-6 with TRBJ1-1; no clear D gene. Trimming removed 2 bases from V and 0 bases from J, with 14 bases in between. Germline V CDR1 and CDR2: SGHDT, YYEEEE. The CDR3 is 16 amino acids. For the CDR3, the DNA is TGTGCCAGCAGCTTATCACTCGGTGTGGTGAACACTGAAGCTTTCTTT. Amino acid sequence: CASSLSLGVVNTEAFF.

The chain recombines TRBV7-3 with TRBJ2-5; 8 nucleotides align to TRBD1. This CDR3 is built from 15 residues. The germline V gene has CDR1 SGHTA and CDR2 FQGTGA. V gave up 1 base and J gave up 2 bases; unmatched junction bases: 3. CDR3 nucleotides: TGTGCCAGCAGCTTAAGTGGGACAGGACAAGAGACCCAGTACTTC. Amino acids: CASSLSGTGQETQYF.

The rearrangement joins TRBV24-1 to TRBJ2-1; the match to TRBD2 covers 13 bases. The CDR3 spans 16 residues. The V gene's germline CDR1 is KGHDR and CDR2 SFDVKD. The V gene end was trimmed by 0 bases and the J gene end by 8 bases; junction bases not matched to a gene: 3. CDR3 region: CATSDLTSGRGDEQFF. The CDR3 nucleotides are TGTGCCACCAGTGATTTGACTAGCGGGAGGGGTGATGAGCAGTTCTTC.

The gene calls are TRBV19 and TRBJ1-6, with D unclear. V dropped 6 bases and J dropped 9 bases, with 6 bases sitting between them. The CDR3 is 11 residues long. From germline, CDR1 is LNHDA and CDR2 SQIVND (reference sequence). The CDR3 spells CASRGRSPLHF. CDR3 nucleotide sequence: TGTGCCAGTAGGGGTCGTTCACCCCTCCACTTT.

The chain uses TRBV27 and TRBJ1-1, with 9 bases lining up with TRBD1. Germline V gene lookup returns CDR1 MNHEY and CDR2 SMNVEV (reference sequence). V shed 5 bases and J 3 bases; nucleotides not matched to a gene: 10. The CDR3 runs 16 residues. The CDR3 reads CASSLGTGWGDTEAFF. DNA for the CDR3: TGTGCCAGCAGTCTAGGGACAGGGTGGGGAGACACTGAAGCTTTCTTT.

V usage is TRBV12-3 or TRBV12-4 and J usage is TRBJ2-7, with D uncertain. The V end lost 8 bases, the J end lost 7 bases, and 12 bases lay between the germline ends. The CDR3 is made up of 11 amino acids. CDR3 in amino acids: CASGPRGEQYF. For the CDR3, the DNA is TGTGCCAGCGGACCCCGTGGGGAGCAGTACTTC.

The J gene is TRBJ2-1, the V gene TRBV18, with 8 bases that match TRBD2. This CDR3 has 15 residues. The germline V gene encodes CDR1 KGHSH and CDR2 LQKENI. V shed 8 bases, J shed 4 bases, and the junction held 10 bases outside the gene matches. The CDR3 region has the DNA TGTGCCAGCGCGGGGGGACTAAGTGAATACAATGAGCAGTTCTTC. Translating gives CASAGGLSEYNEQFF.

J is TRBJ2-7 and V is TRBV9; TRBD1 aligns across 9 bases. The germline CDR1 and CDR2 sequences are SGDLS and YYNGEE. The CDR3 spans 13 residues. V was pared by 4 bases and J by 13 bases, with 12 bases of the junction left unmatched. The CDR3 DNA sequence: TGTGCCAGCAGCCCATTGGGACAGGGCCGGACTTACTTC. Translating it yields CASSPLGQGRTYF. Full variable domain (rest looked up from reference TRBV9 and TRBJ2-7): DSGVTQTPKHLITATGQRVTLRCSPRSGDLSVYWYQQSLDQGLQFLIQYYNGEERAKGNILERFSAQQFPDLHSELNLSSLELGDSALYFCASSPLGQGRTYFGPGTRLTVT.

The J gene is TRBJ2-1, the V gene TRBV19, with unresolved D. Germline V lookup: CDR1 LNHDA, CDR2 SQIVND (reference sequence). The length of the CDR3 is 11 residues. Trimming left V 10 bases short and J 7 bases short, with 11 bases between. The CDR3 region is CATLPVNEQFF. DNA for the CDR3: TGTGCCACCCTCCCGGTAAATGAGCAGTTCTTC.